These 15 T cell receptor beta chains came from one sample sequenced in a study of blood T cells in healthy people across ages (dated by TCRdb to between 2015 and 2016). The method was 5' RACE. Data came from an Illumina HiSeq 2500. A second PCR of roughly 6 to 11 cycles was performed with a sample-barcoded 5' primer and a J-beta primer mix. The raw public data were reprocessed by TCRdb itself: fastp quality trimming at Q25, MiXCR clonotype calling, in-frame beta chains only. A single entry per CDR3 protein holds the most common genes and DNA from its merged rows. The sample profile shows more than 900,000 distinct CDR3 sequences; 20% to 25% of them were found once. About 0.8% of the sample lies in the top ten. The same specimen was also included in a second study, on T cells of mothers and their children.

Sequencing was done on a sample of blood. The receptors originated from a girl aged 2-10 years in good health.

The V call is TRBV3-1, the J call TRBJ2-2; D unresolved. Germline assignment: CDR1 LGHDT and CDR2 YNNKEL (reference sequence). Trimming stripped 0 bases from V and 4 bases from J, with 6 bases between. This CDR3 has 14 residues. The CDR3 loop reads CASSQDLSTGELFF. The CDR3 DNA follows: TGTGCCAGCAGCCAAGATCTTAGCACCGGGGAGCTGTTTTTT.

The V and J genes are TRBV7-2 and TRBJ2-5, with D maybe TRBD1 (5 bases). Between the trimmed V and J ends, which lost 6 bases and 11 bases, there was a span of 16 bases. CDR3 size: 12 residues. Germline assignment: CDR1 SGHTA and CDR2 FQGNSA. Written as DNA, the CDR3 is TGTGCCAGCAGTCTCAGGGCTGGAGAGCAGTACTTC. Protein: CASSLRAGEQYF.

J is TRBJ1-2 and V is TRBV27, with D perhaps TRBD1 (6 bases). The germline gives CDR1 MNHEY, CDR2 SMNVEV (reference sequence). The V gene lost 5 bases and the J gene lost 0 bases, with 16 bases spanning the gap. The CDR3 totals 16 residues. CDR3 bases: TGTGCCAGCAGTCCCCTCCGGACAGTAGCTAACTATGGCTACACCTTC. Protein: CASSPLRTVANYGYTF.

This clonotype came up a few times. The genes are TRBV6-9 and TRBJ2-2; 14 bases line up with TRBD2. With 6 bases clipped from V and 1 base from J, the junction kept 7 bases outside the gene matches. Germline CDR1 and CDR2: MNHGY and SVAAGI. The CDR3 has 18 amino acids. The CDR3 DNA follows: TGTGCCAGCAGCCATCCCGGGACTAGCGGGGGGAACACCGGGGAGCTGTTTTTT. It yields the protein CASSHPGTSGGNTGELFF.

The chain employs TRBV12-3 or TRBV12-4 and TRBJ2-1; D gene ambiguous. Trimming took 3 bases from V and 6 from J, leaving 9 bases between them. This CDR3 is 13 amino acids long. The CDR3 is CASSFDHRNEQFF. The CDR3 DNA reads TGTGCCAGCAGTTTCGACCATCGCAATGAGCAGTTCTTC.

The chain uses TRBV21-1 and TRBJ2-7; the table names TRBD2, a call not compared with the DNA. The J call may be mistaken, given a closer DNA end match to TRBJ2-1. TRBV21-1 is reported as a pseudogene. This CDR3 region has 19 residues. CDR3 coding DNA: TGTGCCAGCAGCAAGGAAGGCGGCGCGGGGGGGCCGAAATACAATGAGCAGTTCTTC. Translated: CASSKEGGAGGPKYNEQFF.

CDR3 coding DNA: TGTGCCAGCATGACGGACAGGGCCTCCTACGAGCAGTACTTC. This encodes CASMTDRASYEQYF. V and J are TRBV27 and TRBJ2-7; 8 nucleotides match TRBD1. CDR1 is MNHEY and CDR2 is SMNVEV in the germline V gene (reference sequence). V gave up 7 bases and J gave up 0 bases; unmatched junction bases: 5. This CDR3 is 14 amino acids long.

The rearrangement links TRBV3-1 to TRBJ2-5, with 8 bases aligning to TRBD2. The closer fit of TRBJ2-7 to the DNA end suggests the J call may be wrong. This CDR3 is 15 amino acids long. Germline CDR1 reads LGHDT; CDR2 reads YNNKEL (reference sequence). The CDR3 region is CASSQDGLAGYEQYF. CDR3 nucleotides: TGTGCCAGCAGCCAAGATGGCCTAGCGGGCTACGAGCAGTACTTC.

This chain connects TRBV20-1 to TRBJ1-1; a weak D match, TRBD1 (6 bases). V lost 1 base and J 3 bases, leaving 12 bases between the germline ends. The length of the CDR3 is 14 residues. From germline, CDR1 is DFQATT and CDR2 SNEGSKA (reference sequence). This CDR3 is CSARGTAYYTEAFF. CDR3 bases: TGCAGTGCTAGAGGGACAGCATACTACACTGAAGCTTTCTTT.

The CDR3: CSVEFAGRQETQYF. The DNA for the CDR3 is TGCAGCGTTGAATTTGCAGGGCGACAAGAGACCCAGTACTTC. V gene TRBV29-1 combines with J gene TRBJ2-5; D is possibly TRBD1 (5 bases). The CDR3 has 14 residues. From germline, CDR1 is SQVTM and CDR2 ANQGSEA. The V gene lost 2 bases and the J gene lost 2 bases, with 12 bases spanning the gap.

The chain couples TRBV20-1 to TRBJ1-5, with 7 bases that match TRBD1. V trimming: 5 bases; J trimming: 0 bases; junction bases outside the gene matches: 4. Per the germline V gene, CDR1 is DFQATT and CDR2 is SNEGSKA (reference sequence). This CDR3 region has 14 residues. CDR3 nucleotide sequence: TGCAGTGCTGTCGACAGGGTTAGCAATCAGCCCCAGCATTTT. Residues: CSAVDRVSNQPQHF.

A few counts support this clonotype. The chain recombines TRBV4-2 with TRBJ2-3; D not resolved. Germline CDR1 LGHNA, CDR2 YNFKEQ. Trimming took off 0 bases at V and 2 bases at J, with 12 bases between the two ends. There are 16 residues in the CDR3. Here the CDR3 DNA reads TGTGCCAGCAGCCAAGATCCCGTGGGGTCCACAGATACGCAGTATTTT. Its protein product is CASSQDPVGSTDTQYF.

The rearrangement links TRBV4-1 to TRBJ2-5, with D maybe TRBD2 (7 bases). V lost 1 base and J lost 4, with 16 bases in between. CDR1 and CDR2 (germline): MGHRA, YSYEKL. This CDR3 comprises 16 residues. In DNA form, the CDR3 reads TGCGCCAGCAGCCAAGTTGTGGGGGGGGCGCGAGAGACCCAGTACTTC. Its translation: CASSQVVGGARETQYF.

V and J are TRBV20-1 and TRBJ2-3, with 7 bases fitting TRBD2. J gave up 3 bases and V 5 bases, and 11 bases lay outside the gene matches. The CDR3 consists of 15 residues. Looked up from germline, CDR1 is DFQATT and CDR2 is SNEGSKA (reference sequence). The CDR3 DNA follows: TGCAGTGCTGCCGGCGCGGGGGTGATGACAGATACGCAGTATTTT. Its protein is CSAAGAGVMTDTQYF.

In this sample, this clonotype turned up once. V is TRBV5-6 and J is TRBJ1-3; a possible D gene is TRBD1 (6 bases). Germline V gene lookup returns CDR1 SGHDT and CDR2 YYEEEE. Trimming cost V 4 bases and J 0 bases, with 11 bases left between them. The length of the CDR3 is 15 residues. Written as DNA, the CDR3 is TGTGCCAGCAGCCGGACAGCGAGCTCTGGAAACACCATATATTTT. Protein sequence: CASSRTASSGNTIYF.